The 21 T cell receptor beta chains reported below all come from one sample, sequenced in a study of blood T cells in healthy people across ages. The use of a sample-barcoded 5' primer and a J-beta primer mix characterized a second PCR of about 7 to 12 cycles. TCRdb reanalysed the 5' RACE reads using MiXCR and keeps one entry per CDR3 protein. The sample has about 900,000 distinct CDR3 sequences; around 48% are singletons. Sequenced input: blood. These receptors all come from a man aged 25 to 45 in good health.

The chain is built from TRBV7-9 and TRBJ1-2; D is unclear. Germline assignment: CDR1 SEHNR and CDR2 FQNEAQ (reference sequence). This CDR3 contains 9 residues. Trimming took 9 bases from V and 8 from J, leaving 7 bases between them. The CDR3 spells CARQGGYTF. In DNA, the CDR3 is TGTGCCAGGCAAGGCGGCTACACCTTC. Together with reference TRBV7-9 and TRBJ1-2, the CDR3 gives the full variable domain: DTGVSQNPRHKITKRGQNVTFRCDPISEHNRLYWYRQTLGQGPEFLTYFQNEAQLEKSRLLSDRFSAERPKGSFSTLEIQRTEQGDSAMYLCARQGGYTFGSGTRLTVV.

This clonotype was picked up many times. V is TRBV5-1 and J is TRBJ2-3; D not certain. In germline, CDR1 is SGHRS, CDR2 YFSETQ. V was trimmed by 0 bases and J by 1 base, leaving 3 bases between them. CDR3 length: 13 residues. CDR3: CASSLVGTDTQYF. CDR3 coding DNA: TGCGCCAGCAGCTTGGTGGGCACAGATACGCAGTATTTT.

The genes are TRBV4-2 and TRBJ2-2; 8 bases fit TRBD2. Looked up from germline, CDR1 is LGHNA and CDR2 is YNFKEQ. The CDR3 is 17 residues long. J gave up 1 base and V 0 bases, and 4 bases lay outside the gene matches. CDR3 sequence reads: CASSQEVAGGNTGELFF. CDR3 in DNA: TGTGCCAGCAGCCAAGAGGTCGCGGGGGGGAACACCGGGGAGCTGTTTTTT.

Turning to this clonotype: A clone one base away is much larger, so this may be a read error. The V call is TRBV3-1, the J call TRBJ1-4, with 9 nucleotides matching TRBD1. The germline V gene has CDR1 LGHDT and CDR2 YNNKEL (reference sequence). The CDR3 has 14 amino acids. CDR3 sequence: CARSPQGAGGKLFF. The CDR3 nucleotides read TGTGCCCGCAGCCCACAGGGGGCGGGAGGAAAACTGTTTTTT.

J is TRBJ1-4 and V is TRBV2, with a weak D call TRBD1 (5 bases). The CDR3 has 15 amino acids. CDR1 is SNHLY and CDR2 is FYNNEI in the germline V gene. Trimming stripped 4 bases from V and 8 bases from J, with 17 bases between. In DNA form, the CDR3 reads TGTGCCAGCAGTGTTGGACAACTCAGCCCAGAAAAACTGTTTTTT. Translated: CASSVGQLSPEKLFF.

This sequence joins TRBV9 and TRBJ2-5; a possible D gene is TRBD2 (6 bases). In germline, CDR1 is SGDLS, CDR2 YYNGEE. V was pared by 0 bases and J by 4 bases, with 13 bases between. CDR3 length: 15 amino acids. DNA of the CDR3: TGTGCCAGCAGCGTAGTCGCGGGGCGGGGAGAGACCCAGTACTTC. As protein: CASSVVAGRGETQYF. The variable domain in full, with the rest retrieved from reference TRBV9 and TRBJ2-5, is DSGVTQTPKHLITATGQRVTLRCSPRSGDLSVYWYQQSLDQGLQFLIQYYNGEERAKGNILERFSAQQFPDLHSELNLSSLELGDSALYFCASSVVAGRGETQYFGPGTRLLVL.

CDR3 bases: TGCAGTGCTAAAAGCCCAGACAGGGAAACGAATGAGCAGTTCTTC. Its translation: CSAKSPDRETNEQFF. The rearrangement joins TRBV20-1 to TRBJ2-1, with 7 bases that match TRBD1. The V gene's germline CDR1 is DFQATT and CDR2 SNEGSKA (reference sequence). The V gene end was trimmed by 4 bases and the J gene end by 7 bases; junction bases not matched to a gene: 13. The CDR3 contains 15 residues.

The chain employs TRBV7-2 and TRBJ2-4, with 12 bases aligning to TRBD2. Gene TRBJ2-7 matches the end of the DNA better, so the J call may be wrong. Germline loops: CDR1 SGHTA, CDR2 FQGNSA. The CDR3 sequence is 15 residues long. The DNA of the CDR3 is TGTGCCAGCACTCTCGGACTAGCGGGGATCTACGAGCAGTACTTC. Amino acid sequence: CASTLGLAGIYEQYF.

The J gene is TRBJ1-4, the V gene TRBV25-1; the D gene is possibly TRBD1 (5 bases). V lost 3 bases, J lost 7 bases, and 12 bases lay in between. In germline, CDR1 is MGHDK, CDR2 SYGVNS. The CDR3 contains 14 residues. The CDR3 bases are TGTGCCAGCAGTGAGCGGGGCAGGTTTGAAAAACTGTTTTTT. It encodes CASSERGRFEKLFF.

This chain connects TRBV4-1 to TRBJ2-1; D is undetermined. V lost 6 bases and J lost 3, with 12 bases in between. The CDR3 sequence is 14 residues long. Germline V CDR1 and CDR2: MGHRA, YSYEKL. CDR3 sequence reads: CASRYGRSYNEQFF. CDR3 DNA: TGCGCCAGCAGATACGGTCGGAGCTACAATGAGCAGTTCTTC.

This clonotype showed up just a few times. The CDR3 reads CASSLGGTGGKKKAFF. In DNA form, the CDR3 reads TGTGCCAGCAGCTTAGGGGGGACAGGGGGGAAAAAAAAAGCTTTCTTT. This rearrangement joins TRBV7-2 to TRBJ1-1; TRBD1 matches at 11 bases. Per the germline V gene, CDR1 is SGHTA and CDR2 is FQGNSA. The V segment lost 1 base and the J segment 9 bases; nucleotides outside the gene matches: 10. This CDR3 is 16 amino acids long.

The chain has TRBV4-1 and TRBJ2-7; D is tentatively TRBD1 or TRBD2 (7 bases each). Deletions cut 6 bases from V and 10 bases from J, with 22 bases between. CDR3 size: 14 residues. Germline loops: CDR1 MGHRA, CDR2 YSYEKL. CDR3 nucleotides: TGCGCCAGCAGTCTGACAGGGAGGGGAGAGGACCAGTACTTC. This codes for CASSLTGRGEDQYF.

The chain couples TRBV7-2 to TRBJ1-5; D uncertain. This CDR3 is 12 amino acids long. The germline CDR1 and CDR2 sequences are SGHTA and FQGNSA. Trimming took off 5 bases at V and 11 bases at J, with 13 bases between the two ends. CDR3 DNA: TGTGCCAGCAGCCCTGACCTGGCGACCCAGCATTTT. Translation gives CASSPDLATQHF. The full variable domain, in which reference TRBV7-2 and TRBJ1-5 provide the parts outside the CDR3, is GAGVSQSPSNKVTEKGKDVELRCDPISGHTALYWYRQSLGQGLEFLIYFQGNSAPDKSGLPSDRFSAERTGGSVSTLTIQRTQQEDSAVYLCASSPDLATQHFGDGTRLSIL.

This clonotype has just a few counts. This chain uses TRBV4-3 with TRBJ2-1; TRBD2 agrees at 10 bases. Trimming at V came to 5 bases and at J to 2 bases, leaving 3 bases not matched to a gene. Germline V gene data show CDR1 as LGHNA and CDR2 as YSLEER. The CDR3 is 15 residues long. The CDR3 DNA reads TGCGCCAGCAGCGCACTAGCGGGGACCTACAATGAGCAGTTCTTC. Translating gives CASSALAGTYNEQFF.

This chain connects TRBV29-1 to TRBJ2-7, with 7 positions matching TRBD1. CDR1 is SQVTM, CDR2 ANQGSEA, per germline. Germline trimming cut 5 bases from V and 2 bases from J; bases unmatched to any gene: 6. The CDR3 has 13 amino acids. The CDR3 is CSVSHRGTYEQYF. CDR3 nucleotides: TGCAGCGTTTCTCACAGGGGAACCTACGAGCAGTACTTC.

J is TRBJ2-2 and V is TRBV7-9, with D possibly matching TRBD1 (5 bases). Germline V gene lookup returns CDR1 SEHNR and CDR2 FQNEAQ (reference sequence). This CDR3 spans 14 amino acids. V shed 8 bases and J shed 4 bases, with 14 bases lying between them. The CDR3 sequence is CASSPTGSTGELFF. The CDR3 nucleotides are TGTGCCAGCTCCCCAACAGGTTCCACCGGGGAGCTGTTTTTT.

V gene TRBV11-3 combines with J gene TRBJ2-1; D is possibly TRBD1 (6 bases). Germline V gene lookup returns CDR1 SGHNT and CDR2 YENEEA. CDR3 size: 16 residues. V lost 5 bases and J lost 6, with 20 bases in between. CDR3 in amino acids: CASSPRTATDINEQFF. The CDR3 coding sequence is TGTGCCAGCAGCCCGAGGACAGCGACGGATATCAATGAGCAGTTCTTC.

The chain combines TRBV27 with TRBJ1-2; 9 bases fit TRBD1. Germline-derived CDR1 and CDR2 are MNHEY and SMNVEV (reference sequence). This CDR3 contains 14 residues. The ends lost 6 bases at V and 3 bases at J; junction bases unmatched: 5. CDR3 in amino acids: CASRRTGEHYGYTF. CDR3 bases: TGTGCCAGCAGACGGACAGGGGAGCACTATGGCTACACCTTC.

Remarks on this clonotype: Germline and junction disagree at one end, which may indicate a read error. The CDR3 DNA reads TGTACCAGCAGCCTTCGTCTAGCGGGGGCCCGCCAAGAGACCCAGTACTTC. Encoded protein: CTSSLRLAGARQETQYF. The chain carries TRBV11-2 and TRBJ2-7, with 10 positions matching TRBD2. The J call may be faulty, since TRBJ2-5 better matches the DNA end. The CDR3 has 17 amino acids. CDR1 is SGHAT and CDR2 is FQNNGV in the germline V gene.

J is TRBJ2-5 and V is TRBV12-3 or TRBV12-4; 14 nucleotides align to TRBD2. The CDR3 runs 15 residues. V lost 7 bases to trimming and J lost 11 bases; unmatched junction nucleotides: 12. The CDR3 reads CASTRLAGGSGEQYF. CDR3 in DNA: TGTGCCAGCACCAGACTAGCGGGGGGGTCGGGTGAGCAGTACTTC.

This clonotype was detected only a few times. This chain links TRBV18 with TRBJ1-1, with no clear D. Trimming left V 1 base short and J 1 base short, with 10 bases between. The CDR3 is 15 residues long. The germline V gene has CDR1 KGHSH and CDR2 LQKENI. The DNA for the CDR3 is TGTGCCAGCTCACCACGGACGTGGGGGAACACTGAAGCTTTCTTT. Amino acids: CASSPRTWGNTEAFF.